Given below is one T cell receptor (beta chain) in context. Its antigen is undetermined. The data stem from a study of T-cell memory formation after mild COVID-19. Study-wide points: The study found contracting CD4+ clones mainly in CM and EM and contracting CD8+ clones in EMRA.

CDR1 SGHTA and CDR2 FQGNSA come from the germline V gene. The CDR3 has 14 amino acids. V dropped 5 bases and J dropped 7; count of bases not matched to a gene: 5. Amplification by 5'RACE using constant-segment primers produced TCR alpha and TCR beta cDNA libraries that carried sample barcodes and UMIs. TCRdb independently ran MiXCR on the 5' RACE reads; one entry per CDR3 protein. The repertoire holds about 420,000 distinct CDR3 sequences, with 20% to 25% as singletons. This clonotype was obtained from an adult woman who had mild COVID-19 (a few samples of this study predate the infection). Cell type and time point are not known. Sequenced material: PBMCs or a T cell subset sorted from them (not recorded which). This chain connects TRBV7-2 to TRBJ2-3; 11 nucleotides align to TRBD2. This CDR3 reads CASSHRLAGNTQYF. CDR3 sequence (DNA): TGTGCCAGCAGCCATCGACTAGCGGGGAATACGCAGTATTTT.